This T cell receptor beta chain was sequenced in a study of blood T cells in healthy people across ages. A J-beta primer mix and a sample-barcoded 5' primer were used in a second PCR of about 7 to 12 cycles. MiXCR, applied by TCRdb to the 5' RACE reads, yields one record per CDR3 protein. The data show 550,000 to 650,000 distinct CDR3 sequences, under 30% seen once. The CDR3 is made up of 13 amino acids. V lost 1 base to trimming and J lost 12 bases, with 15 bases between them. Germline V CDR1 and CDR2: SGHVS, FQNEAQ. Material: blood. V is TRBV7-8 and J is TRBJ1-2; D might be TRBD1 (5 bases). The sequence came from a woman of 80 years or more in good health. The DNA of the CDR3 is TGTGCCAGCAGCTTAGGGCAGGGAGGCGGCCACACCTTC. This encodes CASSLGQGGGHTF.